This TCR beta chain was captured by sequencing in a study of OX40 agonist ivuxolimab in advanced cancers. The CDR3 length is 15 residues. V shed 5 bases and J 0 bases; nucleotides not matched to a gene: 8. In germline, CDR1 is GTSNPN, CDR2 SVGIG (reference sequence). Method: immunoSEQ multiplex PCR; TCRdb's copy keeps in-frame clones and lacks some. The sample comprises 65,000 to 75,000 clones, 85% to 90% of which are singletons, and 5% to 6.5% rests with the top ten. This specimen was CD4+ or CD8+ T cells sorted from blood, taken in a trial of the OX40 agonist ivuxolimab. This chain connects TRBV30 to TRBJ2-7, with 9 bases that match TRBD1. The TCR comes from an adult with an advanced solid tumor such as melanoma, head and neck, liver or kidney cancer. The CDR3 loop is CAWGLGTGISYEQYF. The CDR3, as DNA: TGTGCCTGGGGTCTGGGGACAGGGATCTCCTACGAGCAGTACTTC. The whole variable domain, filled in from reference TRBV30 and TRBJ2-7, reads SQTIHQWPATLVQPVGSPLSLECTVEGTSNPNLYWYRQAAGRGLQLLFYSVGIGQISSEVPQNLSASRPQDRQFILSSKKLLLSDSGFYLCAWGLGTGISYEQYFGPGTRLTVT.